This T cell receptor (beta chain) was identified during a study of cytomegalovirus exposure and HLA in healthy donors. At the level of the study: Unique TCRs from HLA-typed donors, 70 million to 100 million of them, were held in an early data release.

Trimming removed 0 bases from V and 6 bases from J, with 8 bases in between. The CDR3 sequence is 13 residues long. Per the germline V gene, CDR1 is SGHNT and CDR2 is YENEEA. To note about this clone: Its antigen is not identified.

The PCR contained 60 Vbeta and 13 Jbeta primers. Generated by immunoSEQ multiplex PCR, the TCRdb table keeps only in-frame clones and is missing some. In the table there are 120,000 to 150,000 clones, over 60% of which are singletons. Findings and limits, study-wide: It was approximately 150 TCR beta chains that were listed as cytomegalovirus-associated.

Material for sequencing was PBMCs. The V and J genes are TRBV11-3 and TRBJ2-5, with D possibly being TRBD1 (5 bases). The sequence derives from a male donor in good health and CMV-seropositive. CDR3 in amino acids: CASSLDSGKTQYF. The DNA for the CDR3 is TGTGCCAGCAGCTTAGATTCAGGGAAGACCCAGTACTTC. The full variable domain, completed using reference TRBV11-3 and TRBJ2-5, is EAGVVQSPRYKIIEKKQPVAFWCNPISGHNTLYWYLQNLGQGPELLIRYENEEAVDDSQLPKDRFSAERLKGVDSTLKIQPAELGDSAVYLCASSLDSGKTQYFGPGTRLLVL.